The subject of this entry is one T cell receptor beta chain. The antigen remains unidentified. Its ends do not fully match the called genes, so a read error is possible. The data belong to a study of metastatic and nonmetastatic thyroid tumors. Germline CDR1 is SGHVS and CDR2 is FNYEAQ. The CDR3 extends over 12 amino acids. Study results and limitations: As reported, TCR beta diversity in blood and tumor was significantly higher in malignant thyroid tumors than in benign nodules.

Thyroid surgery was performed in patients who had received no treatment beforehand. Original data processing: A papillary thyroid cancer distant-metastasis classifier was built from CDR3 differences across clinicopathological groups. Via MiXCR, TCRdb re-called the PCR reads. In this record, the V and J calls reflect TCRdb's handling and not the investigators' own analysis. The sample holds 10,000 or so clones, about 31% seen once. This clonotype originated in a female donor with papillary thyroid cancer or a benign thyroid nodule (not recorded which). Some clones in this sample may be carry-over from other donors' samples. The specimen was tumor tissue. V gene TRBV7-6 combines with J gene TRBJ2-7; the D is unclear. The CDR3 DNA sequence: TGTGCCAGCAGTTTAGGGTCCTACGAGCAGTACTTC. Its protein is CASSLGSYEQYF. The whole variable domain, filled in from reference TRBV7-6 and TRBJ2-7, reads GAGVSQSPRYKVTKRGQDVALRCDPISGHVSLYWYRQALGQGPEFLTYFNYEAQQDKSGLPNDRFSAERPEGSISTLTIQRTEQRDSAMYRCASSLGSYEQYFGPGTRLTVT.